This T cell receptor beta chain stems from a study of T cells after somatic rescue of genetic block. Measured with immunoSEQ multiplex PCR; TCRdb has only the in-frame clones, and not every one. Among tens of thousands of clones listed, roughly nine tenths were seen once. This clone was detected once. Germline-derived CDR1 and CDR2 are SGHNT and YYREEE (reference sequence). This CDR3 has 16 amino acids. Deletions cut 4 bases from V and 5 bases from J, with 21 bases between. This TCR derives from a man aged 35 to 55. The chain couples TRBV5-4 to TRBJ1-2; D call uncertain. Sequenced material: peripheral blood mononuclear cells (PBMCs). The CDR3 here is CASSLGPLSLIYGYTF. DNA for the CDR3: TGTGCCAGCAGCCTTGGGCCCCTATCCTTAATTTATGGCTACACCTTC.